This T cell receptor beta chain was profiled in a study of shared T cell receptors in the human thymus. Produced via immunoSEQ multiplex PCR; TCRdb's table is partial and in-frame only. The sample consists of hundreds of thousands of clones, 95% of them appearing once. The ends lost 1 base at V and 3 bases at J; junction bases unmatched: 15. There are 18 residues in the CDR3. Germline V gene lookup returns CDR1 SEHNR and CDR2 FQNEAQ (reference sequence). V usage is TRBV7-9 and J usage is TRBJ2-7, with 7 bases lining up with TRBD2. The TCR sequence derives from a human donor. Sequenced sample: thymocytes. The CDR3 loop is CASSLVEWGGLSIYEQYF. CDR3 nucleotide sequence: TGTGCCAGCAGCTTAGTGGAGTGGGGGGGACTCTCCATCTACGAGCAGTACTTC. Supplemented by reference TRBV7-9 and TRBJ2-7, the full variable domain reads DTGVSQNPRHKITKRGQNVTFRCDPISEHNRLYWYRQTLGQGPEFLTYFQNEAQLEKSRLLSDRFSAERPKGSFSTLEIQRTEQGDSAMYLCASSLVEWGGLSIYEQYFGPGTRLTVT.